Included here is one TCR beta chain sequence, with context. Its cognate antigen is unknown. The sample has other DNA sequences that encode this CDR3 too. This table comes from immunoSEQ multiplex PCR, and its TCRdb copy is limited to in-frame clones, with some not included. This sample carries about 180,000 clones, 70% to 85% of them seen once, and the ten largest clones take about 4.3%. This specimen belongs to a study of cytotoxic CD8 clonotypes in ibrutinib-treated CLL. Study at large: Overall, 25 or so responses were partial and 2 complete; following median roughly 72 months, roughly 15 patients stayed remitted and some 12 progressed. The study recorded mean values of around 250,000 productive templates and 94,082 productive rearrangements per sample. Study outcomes and limitations: Measured clonality at baseline was greater than in age-matched healthy donors and tracked with circulating CD8+ T-cell counts. Clonality grew at ibrutinib response; at progression, it decreased back toward baseline.

V dropped 1 base and J dropped 0 bases, with 4 bases sitting between them. The CDR3 extends over 13 amino acids. CDR1 GTSNPN and CDR2 SVGIG come from the germline V gene (reference sequence). The sample in question was PBMCs, obtained after 24 months of ibrutinib treatment. The receptor was derived from a human donor with chronic lymphocytic leukemia. The rearrangement links TRBV30 to TRBJ1-5; D not resolved. This CDR3 reads CAWSGGSNQPQHF. CDR3 sequence (DNA): TGTGCCTGGAGTGGAGGTAGCAATCAGCCCCAGCATTTT.